Each of the 9 T cell receptor beta chains below was sequenced from the same sample in a study of Graves' ophthalmopathy and Graves' hyperthyroidism. RNA transcripts provided the template for amplifying TCR beta CDR3 regions. HTBI-primed first-round RT-PCR preceded second-round multiplex PCR. TCRdb used MiXCR to reprocess the multiplex PCR reads, holding one entry per CDR3 protein. The table records fewer than 600,000 distinct CDR3 sequences, approximately 15% of them present only once. Sequences were obtained from blood. The receptor source for this set is a woman under 40 with Graves' ophthalmopathy.

The chain uses TRBV27 and TRBJ2-5, with D unclear. The CDR3 contains 13 residues. Trimming pared 3 bases from V and 6 bases from J, leaving 11 bases between. Germline CDR1 reads MNHEY; CDR2 reads SMNVEV (reference sequence). CDR3 region: CASSFWGVKTQYF. Here the CDR3 DNA reads TGTGCCAGCAGTTTCTGGGGTGTGAAGACCCAGTACTTC.

This chain connects TRBV6-2 or TRBV6-3 to TRBJ2-3; D is perhaps TRBD1 (5 bases). This CDR3 region has 17 residues. The ends were cut back, 5 bases at V and 3 bases at J, with 21 bases in the middle. In germline, CDR1 is MNHEY, CDR2 SVGEGT. The CDR3 bases are TGTGCCAGCAGTACGATAGAAGGGGCTAGGGGAACAGATACGCAGTATTTT. It is translated as CASSTIEGARGTDTQYF.

In this sample, this clonotype turned up many times. The V call is TRBV5-1, the J call TRBJ1-1; possible D gene TRBD1, 6 bases. The CDR3 runs 15 residues. V was cut by 4 bases and J by 0 bases, with 13 bases left in between. Per the germline V gene, CDR1 is SGHRS and CDR2 is YFSETQ. CDR3 residues: CASSKGESMNTEAFF. The CDR3, as DNA: TGCGCCAGCAGCAAGGGGGAGTCCATGAACACTGAAGCTTTCTTT.

This clonotype occurred many times. The chain combines TRBV19 with TRBJ1-5, with 7 positions matching TRBD1. Trimming cost V 5 bases and J 1 base; bases outside gene matches: 5. The CDR3 is 15 residues long. Germline CDR1 and CDR2: LNHDA and SQIVND (reference sequence). The CDR3 region has the DNA TGTGCCAGTAGTTTGTCAGGGGGGAGCAATCAGCCCCAGCATTTT. Protein sequence: CASSLSGGSNQPQHF. The full variable domain, in which reference TRBV19 and TRBJ1-5 provide the parts outside the CDR3, is DGGITQSPKYLFRKEGQNVTLSCEQNLNHDAMYWYRQDPGQGLRLIYYSQIVNDFQKGDIAEGYSVSREKKESFPLTVTSAQKNPTAFYLCASSLSGGSNQPQHFGDGTRLSIL.

This clonotype was observed at least ten times. The rearrangement uses TRBV12-5 and TRBJ2-7; perhaps TRBD1 as D (6 bases). CDR1 is LGHNT, CDR2 FRNRAP, per germline. The V and J ends lost 6 bases and 3 bases respectively, with 15 bases between them. There are 14 residues in the CDR3. The CDR3 here is CASGSGTHLYEQYF. The CDR3 DNA reads as TGTGCTAGTGGATCCGGGACACATCTCTACGAGCAGTACTTC.

In its sample, this clonotype was seen many times. V gene TRBV24-1 combines with J gene TRBJ1-2; perhaps TRBD1 as D (5 bases). The germline V gene has CDR1 KGHDR and CDR2 SFDVKD. The V and J ends lost 2 bases and 8 bases respectively, with 11 bases between them. The CDR3 has 13 amino acids. The CDR3 nucleotides are TGTGCCACCAGTGATTCAGGGTTGGGCGGCTACACCTTC. As protein: CATSDSGLGGYTF.

This clonotype turned up a few times. This clone may be a read error of a much larger clone one base away. The chain joins TRBV20-1 to TRBJ1-6; D is undetermined. The CDR3 sequence is 14 residues long. CDR1 is DFQATT and CDR2 is SNEGSKA in the germline V gene (reference sequence). The CDR3: CSAKDGSYNSHLHF. Here the CDR3 DNA reads TGCAGTGCTAAGGACGGTTCTTATAATTCACACCTCCACTTT.

Ten or more counts support this clonotype. The chain couples TRBV6-1 to TRBJ1-6; D remains unclear. CDR1 is MNHNS and CDR2 is SASEGT in the germline V gene. The CDR3 length is 14 residues. The germline V and J ends were trimmed by 0 bases and 9 bases, with 9 bases remaining between them. The CDR3 sequence is CASSEANKGSPLHF. The CDR3 DNA sequence: TGTGCCAGCAGTGAAGCGAACAAGGGTTCACCCCTCCACTTT.

The chain joins TRBV6-9 to TRBJ1-2, with 10 bases lining up with TRBD1. V shed 0 bases and J 0 bases; nucleotides not matched to a gene: 7. This CDR3 is 18 amino acids long. Germline V gene lookup returns CDR1 MNHGY and CDR2 SVAAGI. The CDR3 region has the DNA TGTGCCAGCAGTTATTCCCGGGACAGGGGTGAAGCTAACTATGGCTACACCTTC. Translating it yields CASSYSRDRGEANYGYTF.